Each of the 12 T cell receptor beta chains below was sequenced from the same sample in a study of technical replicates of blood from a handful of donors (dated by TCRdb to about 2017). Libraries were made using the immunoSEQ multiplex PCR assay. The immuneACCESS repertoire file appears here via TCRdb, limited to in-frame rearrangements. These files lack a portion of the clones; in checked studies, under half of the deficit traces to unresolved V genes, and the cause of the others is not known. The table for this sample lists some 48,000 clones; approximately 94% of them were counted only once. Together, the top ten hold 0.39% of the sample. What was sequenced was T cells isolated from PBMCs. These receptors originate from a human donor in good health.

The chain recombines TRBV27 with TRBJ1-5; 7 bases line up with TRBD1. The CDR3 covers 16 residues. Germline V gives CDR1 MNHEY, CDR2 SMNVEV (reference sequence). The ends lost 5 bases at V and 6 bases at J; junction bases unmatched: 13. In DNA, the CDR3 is TGTGCCAGCAGTCAATCTTGGACAGGTATGGGTCAGCCCCAGCATTTT. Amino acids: CASSQSWTGMGQPQHF.

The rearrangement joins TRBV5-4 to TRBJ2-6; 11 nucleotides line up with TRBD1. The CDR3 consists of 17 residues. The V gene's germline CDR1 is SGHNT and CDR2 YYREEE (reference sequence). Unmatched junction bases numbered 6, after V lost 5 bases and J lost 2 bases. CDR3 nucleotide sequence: TGTGCCAGCAGGGGGACAGGGGGAAGTCCTGGGGCCAACGTCCTGACTTTC. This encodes CASRGTGGSPGANVLTF. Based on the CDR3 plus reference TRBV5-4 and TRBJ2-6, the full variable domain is ETGVTQSPTHLIKTRGQQVTLRCSSQSGHNTVSWYQQALGQGPQFIFQYYREEENGRGNFPPRFSGLQFPNYSSELNVNALELDDSALYLCASRGTGGSPGANVLTFGAGSRLTVL.

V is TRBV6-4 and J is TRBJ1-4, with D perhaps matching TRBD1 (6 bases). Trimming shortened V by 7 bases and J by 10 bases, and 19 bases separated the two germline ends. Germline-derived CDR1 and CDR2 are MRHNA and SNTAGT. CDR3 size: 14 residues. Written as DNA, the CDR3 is TGTGCCAGCATTCTAGGGGGGGTACTCGGAAAACTGTTTTTT. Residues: CASILGGVLGKLFF.

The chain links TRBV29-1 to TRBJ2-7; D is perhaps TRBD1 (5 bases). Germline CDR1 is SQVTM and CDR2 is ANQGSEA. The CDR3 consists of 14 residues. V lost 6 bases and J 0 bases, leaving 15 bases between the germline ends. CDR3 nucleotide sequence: TGCAGCGTGAAGGGGTCATTATTCTCCTACGAGCAGTACTTC. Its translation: CSVKGSLFSYEQYF.

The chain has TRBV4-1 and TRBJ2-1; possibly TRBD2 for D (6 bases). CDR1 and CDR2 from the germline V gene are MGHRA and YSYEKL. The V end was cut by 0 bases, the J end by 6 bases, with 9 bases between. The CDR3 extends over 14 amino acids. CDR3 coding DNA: TGCGCCAGCAGCCAAGAGCTAGCGCCCAATGAGCAGTTCTTC. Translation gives CASSQELAPNEQFF.

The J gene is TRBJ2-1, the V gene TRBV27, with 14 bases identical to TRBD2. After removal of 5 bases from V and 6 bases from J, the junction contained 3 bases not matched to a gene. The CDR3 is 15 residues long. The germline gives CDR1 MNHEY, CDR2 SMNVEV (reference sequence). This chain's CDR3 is CASSPGTSGSNEQFF. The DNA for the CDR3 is TGTGCCAGCAGTCCTGGGACTAGCGGGAGCAATGAGCAGTTCTTC.

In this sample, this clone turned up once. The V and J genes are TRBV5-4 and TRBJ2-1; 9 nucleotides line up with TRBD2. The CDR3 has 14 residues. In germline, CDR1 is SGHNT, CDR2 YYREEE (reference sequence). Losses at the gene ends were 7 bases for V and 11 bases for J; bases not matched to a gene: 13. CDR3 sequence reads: CASAYSGSYNKQFF. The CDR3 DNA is TGTGCCAGCGCCTATAGCGGGAGCTATAACAAGCAGTTCTTC.

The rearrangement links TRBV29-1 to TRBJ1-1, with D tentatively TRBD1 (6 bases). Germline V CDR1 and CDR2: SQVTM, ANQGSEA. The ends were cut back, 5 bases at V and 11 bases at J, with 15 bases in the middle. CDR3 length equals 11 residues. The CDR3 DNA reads TGCAGCGTTTCCAGGGGTGGATATGCTTTCTTT. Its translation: CSVSRGGYAFF.

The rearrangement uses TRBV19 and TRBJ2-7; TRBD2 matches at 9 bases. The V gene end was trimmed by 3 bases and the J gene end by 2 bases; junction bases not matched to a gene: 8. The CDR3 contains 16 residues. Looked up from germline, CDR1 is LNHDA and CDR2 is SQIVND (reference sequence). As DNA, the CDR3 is TGTGCCAGTAGTATTTCCGGGACTAGCTTGGCCTACGAGCAGTACTTC. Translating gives CASSISGTSLAYEQYF. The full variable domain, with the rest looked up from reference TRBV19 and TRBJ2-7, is DGGITQSPKYLFRKEGQNVTLSCEQNLNHDAMYWYRQDPGQGLRLIYYSQIVNDFQKGDIAEGYSVSREKKESFPLTVTSAQKNPTAFYLCASSISGTSLAYEQYFGPGTRLTVT.

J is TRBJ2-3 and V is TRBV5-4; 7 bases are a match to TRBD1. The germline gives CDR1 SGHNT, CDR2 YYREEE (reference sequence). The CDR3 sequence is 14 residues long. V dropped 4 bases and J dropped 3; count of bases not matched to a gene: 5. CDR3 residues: CASSLPGGTDTQYF. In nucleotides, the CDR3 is TGTGCCAGCAGCCTCCCAGGGGGAACAGATACGCAGTATTTT.

The DNA for the CDR3 is TGTGCCAGTAGTGTCTCCGGGACAAGGGGGAACACTGAAGCTTTCTTT. It encodes CASSVSGTRGNTEAFF. The chain links TRBV19 to TRBJ1-1; D might be TRBD1 (6 bases). The CDR3 contains 16 residues. V lost 5 bases and J 1 base, leaving 17 bases between the germline ends. Germline V gives CDR1 LNHDA, CDR2 SQIVND (reference sequence).

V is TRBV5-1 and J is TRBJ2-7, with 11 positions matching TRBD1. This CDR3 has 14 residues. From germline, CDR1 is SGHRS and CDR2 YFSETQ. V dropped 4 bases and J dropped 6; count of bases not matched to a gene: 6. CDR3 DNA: TGCGCCAGCAGCCCCGGGACAGGGGGATTCGAGCAGTACTTC. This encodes CASSPGTGGFEQYF.